This T cell receptor (beta chain) was observed in a study of Ad26.COV2.S vaccination and SARS-CoV-2 variants. On the study more broadly: Donor was one of the participants in the Ad26.COV2.S arm of the COV1001 trial. Each vaccinee took Ad26.COV2.S intramuscularly, once or twice 56 days apart.

Germline V gives CDR1 MNHEY, CDR2 SVGAGI. CDR3 size: 14 residues. Measured with immunoSEQ multiplex PCR; TCRdb has only the in-frame clones, and not every one. Of 360,000 or so clones listed, around 91% are singletons. Treatment noted: 19 received Ad26.COV2.S at low or high dose, single or two shots; about 5 received placebo; per-sample allocation not given. At day 63 after the first vaccine or placebo injection, samples were drawn. This chain uses TRBV6-5 with TRBJ1-1; a possible D gene is TRBD1 (5 bases). The specimen comprised peripheral blood, sampled in a trial of Ad26.COV2.S vaccine versus placebo. The receptor was isolated from a person aged 18-65 years who received the Ad26.COV2.S COVID-19 vaccine or a placebo. CDR3 loop: CGTLRDGLNTEAFF. DNA for the CDR3: TGTGGGACGCTCAGGGACGGGCTTAACACTGAAGCTTTCTTT.